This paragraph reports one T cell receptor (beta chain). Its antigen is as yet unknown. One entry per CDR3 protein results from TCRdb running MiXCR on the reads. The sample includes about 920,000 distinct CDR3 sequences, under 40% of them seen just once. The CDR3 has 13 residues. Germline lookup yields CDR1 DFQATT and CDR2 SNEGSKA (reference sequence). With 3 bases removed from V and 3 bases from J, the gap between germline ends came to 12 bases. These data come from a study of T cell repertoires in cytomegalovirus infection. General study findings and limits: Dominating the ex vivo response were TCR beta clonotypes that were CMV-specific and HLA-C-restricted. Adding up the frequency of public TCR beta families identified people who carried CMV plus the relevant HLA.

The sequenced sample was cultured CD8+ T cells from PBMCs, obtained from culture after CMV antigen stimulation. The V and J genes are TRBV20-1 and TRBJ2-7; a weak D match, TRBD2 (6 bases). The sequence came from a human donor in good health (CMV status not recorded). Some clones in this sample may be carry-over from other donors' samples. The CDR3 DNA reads TGCAGTGCTAGGGGGGGTCCCTACTACGAGCAGTACTTC. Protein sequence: CSARGGPYYEQYF.